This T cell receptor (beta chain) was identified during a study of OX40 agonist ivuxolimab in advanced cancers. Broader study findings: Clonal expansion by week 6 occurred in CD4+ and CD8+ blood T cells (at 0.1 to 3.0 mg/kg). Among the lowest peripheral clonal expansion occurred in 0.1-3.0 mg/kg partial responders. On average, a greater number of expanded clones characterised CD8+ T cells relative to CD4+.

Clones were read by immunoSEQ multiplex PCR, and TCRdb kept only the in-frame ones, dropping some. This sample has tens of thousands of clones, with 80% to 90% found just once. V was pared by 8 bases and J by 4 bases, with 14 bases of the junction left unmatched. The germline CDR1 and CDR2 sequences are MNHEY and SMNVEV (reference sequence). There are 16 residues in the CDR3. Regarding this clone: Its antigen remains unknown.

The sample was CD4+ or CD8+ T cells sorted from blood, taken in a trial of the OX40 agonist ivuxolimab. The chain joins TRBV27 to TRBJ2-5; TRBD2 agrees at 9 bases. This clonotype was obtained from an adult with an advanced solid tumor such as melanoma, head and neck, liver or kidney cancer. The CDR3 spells CASSQGVAGVRETQYF. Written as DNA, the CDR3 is TGTGCCAGCTCTCAAGGGGTAGCGGGAGTAAGAGAGACCCAGTACTTC.